The 28 T cell receptor beta chains in this list originate from one sample, sequenced in a study of T cell repertoires in cytomegalovirus infection. Using its own MiXCR run on the reads, TCRdb lists one record per CDR3 protein. The table lists 250,000 to 300,000 distinct CDR3 sequences, over 15% of them singletons. Sequenced sample: CD8+ T cells from PBMCs. The receptors were sampled from a human donor in good health (CMV status not recorded). Some clones in this sample may be carry-over from other donors' samples.

The sample holds a few counts of this clonotype. This chain links TRBV11-2 with TRBJ2-7, with a possible D match to TRBD1 (5 bases). CDR3 length: 13 residues. Germline V gene sequence: CDR1 SGHAT, CDR2 FQNNGV. V lost 5 bases and J lost 1, with 9 bases in between. The CDR3 region is CASSDQGSYEQYF. The CDR3 bases are TGTGCCAGCAGCGATCAGGGTTCCTACGAGCAGTACTTC. Full variable domain (missing parts from reference TRBV11-2 and TRBJ2-7): EAGVAQSPRYKIIEKRQSVAFWCNPISGHATLYWYQQILGQGPKLLIQFQNNGVVDDSQLPKDRFSAERLKGVDSTLKIQPAKLEDSAVYLCASSDQGSYEQYFGPGTRLTVT.

This clonotype appeared a few times. The chain recombines TRBV6-6 with TRBJ2-6; TRBD1 agrees at 9 bases. Germline assignment: CDR1 MNHNY and CDR2 SVGAGI (reference sequence). The CDR3 is 16 residues long. Trimming at V came to 5 bases and at J to 1 base, leaving 3 bases not matched to a gene. CDR3 in DNA: TGTGCCAGCAGTCGGGACAGGGTATCTGGGGCCAACGTCCTGACTTTC. Translated, it gives CASSRDRVSGANVLTF.

J is TRBJ2-1 and V is TRBV6-2 or TRBV6-3, with TRBD2 matching 8 bases. V lost 7 bases, J lost 0 bases, and 8 bases stayed unmatched. The CDR3 extends over 16 amino acids. Germline CDR1 is MNHEY and CDR2 is SVGEGT. CDR3 sequence: CASNSGSGASYNEQFF. DNA of the CDR3: TGTGCCAGCAACAGCGGTAGCGGGGCCTCCTACAATGAGCAGTTCTTC.

At least ten counts were recorded for this clonotype. The chain employs TRBV11-2 and TRBJ1-2, with D hard to call. V lost 5 bases and J lost 9, with 19 bases in between. Per the germline V gene, CDR1 is SGHAT and CDR2 is FQNNGV. The CDR3 extends over 14 amino acids. The CDR3 here is CASSARTGLLSYTF. The CDR3 DNA reads as TGTGCCAGCAGCGCCCGGACCGGCCTTTTGAGCTACACCTTC.

The chain joins TRBV10-2 to TRBJ1-1, with TRBD1 as a possible D gene (5 bases). CDR3 size: 14 residues. Germline lookup yields CDR1 WSHSY and CDR2 SAAADI. Trimming pared 2 bases from V and 0 bases from J, leaving 7 bases between. The CDR3, as DNA: TGCGCCAGCAGTGAGCTCAGGGTGAACACTGAAGCTTTCTTT. As protein: CASSELRVNTEAFF.

The chain joins TRBV28 to TRBJ2-7; TRBD1 aligns across 8 bases. V gave up 2 bases and J gave up 5 bases; unmatched junction bases: 5. Germline V gives CDR1 MDHEN, CDR2 SYDVKM. The CDR3 sequence is 14 residues long. The CDR3 here is CASSLPRGLDEQYF. In nucleotides, the CDR3 is TGTGCCAGCAGTTTACCCAGGGGGCTCGACGAGCAGTACTTC. The full variable domain, its missing parts supplied by reference TRBV28 and TRBJ2-7, is DVKVTQSSRYLVKRTGEKVFLECVQDMDHENMFWYRQDPGLGLRLIYFSYDVKMKEKGDIPEGYSVSREKKERFSLILESASTNQTSMYLCASSLPRGLDEQYFGPGTRLTVT.

Remarks on this clonotype: A much more abundant neighbour one base away suggests this may be a read error. V is TRBV6-1 and J is TRBJ2-1; TRBD2 agrees at 10 bases. Germline loops: CDR1 MNHNS, CDR2 SASEGT. The CDR3 has 16 amino acids. The DNA for the CDR3 is TGTGTCAGCAGTGAAGCTACTAGCGGGGCGATAAATGAGCAGTTCTTC. Amino acids: CVSSEATSGAINEQFF.

This clonotype was seen repeatedly, ten times or more. The chain joins TRBV7-3 to TRBJ2-7; D tentatively fits TRBD1 or TRBD2 (5 bases each). V was shortened by 5 bases and J by 8 bases, with 19 bases between the two germline ends. Germline CDR1 is SGHTA and CDR2 is FQGTGA. This CDR3 comprises 14 residues. The CDR3 is CASSPTRGGHKQYF. CDR3 bases: TGTGCCAGCAGCCCGACCCGGGGCGGACACAAGCAGTACTTC.

This clonotype was recorded a few times. The chain recombines TRBV11-1 with TRBJ1-1, with 7 bases matching TRBD1. The germline CDR1 and CDR2 sequences are SGHAT and FQDESV (reference sequence). The ends lost 5 bases at V and 0 bases at J; junction bases unmatched: 15. The CDR3 extends over 18 amino acids. The chain's CDR3 is CASSRPGGTPGMNTEAFF. CDR3 nucleotides: TGTGCCAGCAGCCGGCCAGGGGGAACTCCGGGGATGAACACTGAAGCTTTCTTT.

This chain links TRBV13 with TRBJ2-3, with 9 bases lining up with TRBD2. This CDR3 has 16 amino acids. Trimming cost V 1 base and J 5 bases; bases outside gene matches: 7. Per germline, CDR1 PRHDT and CDR2 FYEKMQ (reference sequence). In DNA, the CDR3 is TGTGCCAGCAGCTTAGTAGGCGGGGGGGCGGAAGATACGCAGTATTTT. As protein: CASSLVGGGAEDTQYF.

V usage is TRBV29-1 and J usage is TRBJ1-1; D unresolved. The germline gives CDR1 SQVTM, CDR2 ANQGSEA. This CDR3 comprises 9 residues. Trimming shortened V by 4 bases and J by 4 bases, and 1 base separated the two germline ends. In DNA, the CDR3 is TGCAGCGTTGGCACTGAAGCTTTCTTT. This codes for CSVGTEAFF.

This chain joins TRBV7-6 and TRBJ2-7; D remains ambiguous. The CDR3 runs to 14 residues. Germline V gene data show CDR1 as SGHVS and CDR2 as FNYEAQ. V shed 0 bases and J shed 1 base, with 7 bases lying between them. CDR3 in amino acids: CASSLAAYSYEQYF. CDR3 in DNA: TGTGCCAGCAGCTTAGCGGCCTATTCCTACGAGCAGTACTTC. Using reference TRBV7-6 and TRBJ2-7 for the parts outside the CDR3, the full variable domain is GAGVSQSPRYKVTKRGQDVALRCDPISGHVSLYWYRQALGQGPEFLTYFNYEAQQDKSGLPNDRFSAERPEGSISTLTIQRTEQRDSAMYRCASSLAAYSYEQYFGPGTRLTVT.

Note on this clonotype: The germline gene is not matched at one end of the junction; a read error may be the cause. V gene TRBV13 combines with J gene TRBJ1-2, with 8 positions matching TRBD1. This CDR3 contains 15 residues. CDR1 and CDR2 (germline): PRHDT, FYEKMQ (reference sequence). For the CDR3, the DNA is TGTGCCAGCATCCCCAGGGGGCGGGCTAACTGTGGCTACACCTTC. Its protein product is CASIPRGRANCGYTF.

This clonotype was counted a few times. The CDR3 is CASSTRQGANNEQFF. DNA for the CDR3: TGTGCCAGCAGTACACGACAGGGGGCCAACAATGAGCAGTTCTTC. The V call is TRBV6-5, the J call TRBJ2-1; 10 bases are a match to TRBD1. Germline V lookup: CDR1 MNHEY, CDR2 SVGAGI. V lost 5 bases and J lost 5; bases outside the gene matches: 6. CDR3 length equals 15 residues.

This clonotype was found many times. The chain employs TRBV10-3 and TRBJ2-4; D is unresolved. Between the trimmed V and J ends, which lost 7 bases and 5 bases, there was a span of 12 bases. The length of the CDR3 is 13 residues. Per germline, CDR1 ENHRY and CDR2 SYGVKD. In DNA, the CDR3 is TGTGCCATCATGCGGCCAGGTGAAAACATTCAGTACTTC. Its protein product is CAIMRPGENIQYF.

The chain carries TRBV6-4 and TRBJ1-2; D ambiguous. This CDR3 comprises 12 residues. Trimming cost V 2 bases and J 6 bases, with 7 bases left between them. Germline loops: CDR1 MRHNA, CDR2 SNTAGT. The CDR3, as DNA: TGTGCCAGCAGTGACGTTGGGCATGGCTACACCTTC. This sequence encodes CASSDVGHGYTF.

This clonotype occurred a few times. The chain recombines TRBV5-5 with TRBJ2-3; D not resolved. The germline V gene encodes CDR1 SGHKS and CDR2 YYEKEE (reference sequence). The CDR3 is 15 amino acids. The V gene lost 4 bases and the J gene lost 3 bases, with 15 bases spanning the gap. CDR3 bases: TGTGCCAGCAGCCTGGTACCGGCCCGGACAGATACGCAGTATTTT. It encodes CASSLVPARTDTQYF.

This clonotype has ten or more counts. This CDR3 is CASSATAGQGGELFF. Here the CDR3 DNA reads TGTGCCAGCAGTGCGACCGCGGGACAGGGGGGGGAACTGTTTTTT. This sequence joins TRBV6-1 and TRBJ1-4; 11 bases match TRBD1. This CDR3 spans 15 amino acids. Germline lookup yields CDR1 MNHNS and CDR2 SASEGT. The ends lost 4 bases at V and 12 bases at J; junction bases unmatched: 10.

This chain uses TRBV5-1 with TRBJ1-2; D is perhaps TRBD1 (5 bases). The CDR3 is made up of 13 amino acids. Germline values: CDR1 SGHRS, CDR2 YFSETQ. The germline V and J ends were trimmed by 3 bases and 0 bases, with 6 bases remaining between them. The CDR3 here is CASSWGPNYGYTF. In DNA form, the CDR3 reads TGCGCCAGCAGCTGGGGCCCTAACTATGGCTACACCTTC. The complete variable domain, with remaining parts taken from reference TRBV5-1 and TRBJ1-2, reads KAGVTQTPRYLIKTRGQQVTLSCSPISGHRSVSWYQQTPGQGLQFLFEYFSETQRNKGNFPGRFSGRQFSNSRSEMNVSTLELGDSALYLCASSWGPNYGYTFGSGTRLTVV.

This clonotype occurred many times. The J gene is TRBJ2-7, the V gene TRBV6-1; the match to TRBD2 covers 7 bases. Germline V gene data show CDR1 as MNHNS and CDR2 as SASEGT. With 6 bases clipped from V and 6 bases from J, the junction kept 8 bases outside the gene matches. This CDR3 region has 13 residues. In nucleotides, the CDR3 is TGTGCCAGCAGGCTACTTACTAGCGCCGAGCAGTACTTC. It specifies CASRLLTSAEQYF.

In its sample, this clonotype was seen many times. J is TRBJ2-7 and V is TRBV19; a weak D match, TRBD1 (5 bases). V lost 1 base and J lost 7, with 17 bases in between. Germline CDR1 and CDR2: LNHDA and SQIVND (reference sequence). The CDR3 has 15 amino acids. This CDR3 reads CASSIADSPAVEQYF. CDR3 DNA sequence: TGTGCCAGTAGTATAGCCGACAGCCCTGCGGTGGAGCAGTACTTC. Drawing the rest from reference TRBV19 and TRBJ2-7, the complete variable domain is DGGITQSPKYLFRKEGQNVTLSCEQNLNHDAMYWYRQDPGQGLRLIYYSQIVNDFQKGDIAEGYSVSREKKESFPLTVTSAQKNPTAFYLCASSIADSPAVEQYFGPGTRLTVT.

This clonotype was detected a few times. CDR3 DNA: TGTGCCAGCAGGCGGGACAGCCTTACTAGCACAGATACGCAGTATTTT. It is translated as CASRRDSLTSTDTQYF. The chain is built from TRBV6-2 or TRBV6-3 and TRBJ2-3; weak D call: TRBD1 (7 bases). Trimming left V 6 bases short and J 0 bases short, with 16 bases between. The CDR3 extends over 16 amino acids. Germline CDR1 and CDR2: MNHEY and SVGEGT.

This chain connects TRBV20-1 to TRBJ2-1; the D gene is possibly TRBD1 (7 bases). The ends were cut back, 0 bases at V and 7 bases at J, with 19 bases in the middle. Looked up from germline, CDR1 is DFQATT and CDR2 is SNEGSKA (reference sequence). The CDR3 is 16 amino acids. The CDR3 loop reads CSARDGVRGAGNEQFF. As DNA, the CDR3 is TGCAGTGCTAGAGATGGTGTCAGGGGGGCCGGAAATGAGCAGTTCTTC.

This clonotype was seen a few times. The chain uses TRBV6-2 or TRBV6-3 and TRBJ2-1; D not resolved. The V gene lost 5 bases and the J gene lost 5 bases, with 7 bases spanning the gap. This CDR3 comprises 12 residues. From germline, CDR1 is MNHEY and CDR2 SVGEGT. CDR3: CASSAPDNEQFF. DNA of the CDR3: TGTGCCAGCAGTGCTCCCGACAATGAGCAGTTCTTC.

This chain connects TRBV14 to TRBJ2-1; a possible D gene is TRBD2 (7 bases). Trimming removed 0 bases at V and 2 bases at J, with 14 bases between. The germline CDR1 and CDR2 sequences are SGHDN and FVKESK. The CDR3 is 17 amino acids. This chain's CDR3 is CASSQDWGGGPYNEQFF. The CDR3 region has the DNA TGTGCCAGCAGCCAAGATTGGGGCGGGGGCCCCTACAATGAGCAGTTCTTC.

This sequence joins TRBV28 and TRBJ2-5, with D uncertain. Germline V lookup: CDR1 MDHEN, CDR2 SYDVKM. The ends were cut back, 2 bases at V and 5 bases at J, with 12 bases in the middle. The CDR3 is 14 amino acids. The CDR3, as DNA: TGTGCCAGCAGTTTAAGCCTAGTCGGGGAGACCCAGTACTTC. This translates into CASSLSLVGETQYF. Full variable domain (outside the CDR3, taken from reference TRBV28 and TRBJ2-5): DVKVTQSSRYLVKRTGEKVFLECVQDMDHENMFWYRQDPGLGLRLIYFSYDVKMKEKGDIPEGYSVSREKKERFSLILESASTNQTSMYLCASSLSLVGETQYFGPGTRLLVL.

This clonotype came up many times. In DNA, the CDR3 is TGTGCCAGCAGTTATAGCGGGGGGTTCTCCTACGAGCAGTACTTC. Residues: CASSYSGGFSYEQYF. J is TRBJ2-7 and V is TRBV7-6; TRBD2 matches at 10 bases. This CDR3 has 15 amino acids. V dropped 6 bases and J dropped 0; count of bases not matched to a gene: 5. Germline V gene data show CDR1 as SGHVS and CDR2 as FNYEAQ.

This clonotype was found a few times. The chain links TRBV7-2 to TRBJ2-7; TRBD2 aligns across 11 bases. The CDR3 has 13 amino acids. The germline V gene encodes CDR1 SGHTA and CDR2 FQGNSA. Trimming at V came to 9 bases and at J to 6 bases, leaving 7 bases not matched to a gene. For the CDR3, the DNA is TGTGCCAGACTAGCGGGGGCCACCGGCGAGCAGTACTTC. Protein: CARLAGATGEQYF.